These T cell receptor beta chains were read from a single sample in a study of CD8 T cells in ankylosing spondylitis. Using its own MiXCR run on the 5' RACE reads, TCRdb lists one record per CDR3 protein. Among a few hundred thousand distinct CDR3 sequences, 9.5% to 15% were seen once, and the ten largest hold nearly 7%. Sequencing used blood, either unsorted or a sorted T cell fraction (not recorded which). The source of these receptors is a male donor with ankylosing spondylitis. CDR3s leave out the opening cysteine and the closing phenylalanine or tryptophan.

TRBV3-1 | ASSQKYRDRDVGRTDNEQF
TRBV3-1 | ASSWRAGSYNEQF
TRBV28 | ASKAKNTEAF
TRBV5-1 | ASSWDSYSGNTIY
TRBV20-1 | SAGRGEDTEAF
TRBV6-6 | ASSYGSQETQY
TRBV20-1 | SARVRTSGRDEQY
TRBV6-6 | ASSSYRGEKLF
TRBV7-6 | ASSPYGDEQF
TRBV29-1 | SVGSRAGRNEQF
TRBV20-1 | SPRTGNTEAF
TRBV20-1 | SARNTGGNQPQH
TRBV3-1 | ASSPRQGDYNEQF
TRBV27 | ASAPGQGREKLF
TRBV5-5 | ASNRVNTGELF
TRBV7-6 | ASSIGLEAF
TRBV9 | ASSVASSGRAETQY
TRBV5-1 | ASSMTGDADTQY
TRBV10-3 | AISESSGGRGTDTQY
TRBV29-1 | SVELMTSGRGDEQF
TRBV20-1 | SATPGVRETQY
TRBV30 | ALDRPQGSYGYT
TRBV11-2 | ASSLDRVAGELF